Following are 4 T cell receptor beta chains from one sample sequenced in a study of T cells after yellow fever vaccination. TCRdb reprocessed the 5' RACE reads with MiXCR, giving one entry per CDR3 protein. The table includes around 590,000 distinct CDR3 sequences, roughly an eighth detected once. Sequences were derived from PBMCs, sampled on the day of the yellow fever booster vaccination. These receptors were obtained from a man aged 25 to 40 who received the YFV17D yellow fever vaccine.

V is TRBV20-1 and J is TRBJ2-5; 12 nucleotides line up with TRBD1. The CDR3 has 15 amino acids. J gave up 4 bases and V 1 base, and 4 bases lay outside the gene matches. Germline V gene data show CDR1 as DFQATT and CDR2 as SNEGSKA (reference sequence). This chain's CDR3 is CSARVGTGGRETQYF. As DNA, the CDR3 is TGCAGTGCTAGAGTGGGGACAGGGGGCCGAGAGACCCAGTACTTC.

This clonotype was counted between two and nine times. J is TRBJ2-5 and V is TRBV20-1; 10 bases map to TRBD2. CDR3 length equals 14 residues. Trimming cost V 1 base and J 5 bases; bases outside gene matches: 4. The germline V gene has CDR1 DFQATT and CDR2 SNEGSKA (reference sequence). The CDR3 bases are TGCAGTGCTAGAGGTAGAGCGGGAGGGGAGACCCAGTACTTC. Residues: CSARGRAGGETQYF.

V gene TRBV29-1 combines with J gene TRBJ2-1; 12 positions agree with TRBD2. This CDR3 is built from 16 residues. The germline V gene encodes CDR1 SQVTM and CDR2 ANQGSEA. After removal of 0 bases from V and 2 bases from J, the junction contained 2 bases not matched to a gene. The CDR3: CSVEDPSGRAYNEQFF. Written as DNA, the CDR3 is TGCAGCGTTGAAGATCCTAGCGGGAGGGCCTACAATGAGCAGTTCTTC.

This clonotype was detected only a few times. This chain joins TRBV27 and TRBJ2-7; D not certain. This CDR3 spans 13 amino acids. Trimming took 2 bases from V and 12 from J, leaving 17 bases between them. CDR1 and CDR2 (germline): MNHEY, SMNVEV (reference sequence). As DNA, the CDR3 is TGTGCCAGCAGTTTAGGTCCTTTGGACGTCAGGTACTTC. Protein product: CASSLGPLDVRYF.